This TCR beta chain was retrieved from a study of post-analysis software for immune sequencing data. At the level of the study: Included courses were relapsing-remitting and secondary progressive multiple sclerosis; progressive-relapsing multiple sclerosis was also included. Study results and caveats: Multiple sclerosis patients had significantly lower normalized Chao1 diversity than controls. Among a handful of TRBV segments more frequent in patients than controls were TRBV5-6, TRBV5-1 and TRBV20-1. Strong co-clustering by F measure linked samples that shared a preparation batch.

A remark on this clonotype: As yet, its antigen is unknown.

Built from TCR beta cDNA, the libraries had unique molecular identifiers in them. The T cell input of roughly 0.9 to 10 million gave a few hundred thousand cDNA molecules. TCRdb reprocessed the PCR reads with MiXCR, giving one entry per CDR3 protein. This table holds hundreds of thousands of distinct CDR3 sequences, 53% found once. The germline V gene encodes CDR1 SGHDT and CDR2 YYEEEE. This CDR3 has 15 residues. The source of this sequence is a girl aged 5 to 17 with multiple sclerosis. The chain couples TRBV5-6 to TRBJ2-7; 7 bases agree with TRBD1. The closer fit of TRBJ2-5 to the DNA end suggests the J call may be wrong. The sample consisted of blood. The CDR3 DNA reads as TGTGCCAGCAGCTTGGTAGCGACAGGGAGAGAGACCCAGTACTTC. It specifies CASSLVATGRETQYF.